These 8 T cell receptor beta chains came from one sample sequenced in a study of blood T cell repertoires in COVID-19. Assay: immunoSEQ multiplex PCR; the TCRdb copy retains only in-frame clones and omits some. The sample lists 300,000 to 350,000 clones, about 90% occurring once. The specimen sequenced was peripheral blood. All receptors derive from a woman in her twenties or thirties with COVID-19, enrolled during active disease.

This clone was seen more than once but under ten times. CDR3 amino acids: CASSSWDRGHEKLFF. The CDR3 DNA reads as TGTGCCAGCTCCAGTTGGGACAGGGGGCATGAAAAACTGTTTTTT. The chain uses TRBV27 and TRBJ1-4, with 12 bases aligning to TRBD1. The germline CDR1 and CDR2 sequences are MNHEY and SMNVEV (reference sequence). The CDR3 runs 15 residues. The V and J ends lost 8 bases and 6 bases, in that order; junction bases with no gene match: 7.

The chain has TRBV6-5 and TRBJ1-2, with TRBD1 matching 7 bases. CDR3 size: 13 residues. Germline CDR1 and CDR2: MNHEY and SVGAGI. Trimming at V came to 9 bases and at J to 3 bases, leaving 7 bases not matched to a gene. The CDR3 nucleotides are TGTGCCAGAAAGGGGGCAGGCGACTATGGCTACACCTTC. This codes for CARKGAGDYGYTF.

The chain carries TRBV10-3 and TRBJ1-5; no reliable D call. The length of the CDR3 is 15 residues. V gave up 0 bases and J gave up 1 base, with 7 bases separating them. Germline CDR1 and CDR2: ENHRY and SYGVKD. CDR3 residues: CAISESRGSNQPQHF. The CDR3 nucleotides are TGTGCCATCAGTGAGTCGAGAGGGAGCAATCAGCCCCAGCATTTT.

This rearrangement joins TRBV4-2 to TRBJ2-3; TRBD2 agrees at 9 bases. The germline V gene encodes CDR1 LGHNA and CDR2 YNFKEQ. Trimming at V came to 1 base and at J to 4 bases, leaving 3 bases not matched to a gene. CDR3 length: 15 amino acids. CDR3 residues: CASSQVAGESDTQYF. The CDR3 DNA reads TGTGCCAGCAGCCAAGTAGCGGGAGAGTCAGATACGCAGTATTTT.

In this sample, this clone turned up once. The chain has TRBV27 and TRBJ1-5; 8 bases are shared with TRBD1. The V segment lost 6 bases and the J segment 0 bases; nucleotides outside the gene matches: 7. This CDR3 is 16 amino acids long. In germline, CDR1 is MNHEY, CDR2 SMNVEV (reference sequence). For the CDR3, the DNA is TGTGCCAGCAGGGGACAGGCCGGTTATAGCAATCAGCCCCAGCATTTT. Its translation: CASRGQAGYSNQPQHF.

This sequence joins TRBV19 and TRBJ1-5, with a weak D call TRBD1 (6 bases). CDR1 is LNHDA and CDR2 is SQIVND in the germline V gene (reference sequence). The germline V and J ends were trimmed by 5 bases and 2 bases, with 13 bases remaining between them. The CDR3 totals 15 residues. The CDR3 DNA follows: TGTGCCAGTAGTGTACAGGGTTACGGCAATCAGCCCCAGCATTTT. Its translation: CASSVQGYGNQPQHF.

The chain uses TRBV7-9 and TRBJ1-4; TRBD1 matches 9 bases. Germline V gives CDR1 SEHNR, CDR2 FQNEAQ (reference sequence). The CDR3 spans 14 residues. The V segment lost 6 bases and the J segment 4 bases; nucleotides outside the gene matches: 3. The chain's CDR3 is CASRPDRGNEKLFF. Here the CDR3 DNA reads TGTGCCAGCAGGCCGGACAGGGGTAATGAAAAACTGTTTTTT. The entire variable domain, with the rest obtained from reference TRBV7-9 and TRBJ1-4, is as follows: DTGVSQNPRHKITKRGQNVTFRCDPISEHNRLYWYRQTLGQGPEFLTYFQNEAQLEKSRLLSDRFSAERPKGSFSTLEIQRTEQGDSAMYLCASRPDRGNEKLFFGSGTQLSVL.

The V gene is TRBV3-1 (or the pseudogene TRBV3-2), the J gene TRBJ1-4; D might be TRBD1 (5 bases). The CDR3 sequence is 16 residues long. V was shortened by 4 bases and J by 0 bases, with 12 bases between the two germline ends. CDR1 and CDR2 (germline): LGHDT, YNNKEL (reference sequence). The CDR3 sequence is CASSPGDGPTNEKLFF. The CDR3 coding sequence is TGTGCCAGCAGCCCGGGGGACGGACCAACTAATGAAAAACTGTTTTTT.